Given below is one TCR beta chain in context. The antigen remains unidentified. A much bigger clone sits one base away, suggesting this may be a read error. From roughly 500 ng total RNA, TCR beta cDNA was generated with a primer in the constant region. Three-round nested multiplex PCR performed with slightly modified ARM-PCR produced the TCR beta libraries. TCRdb independently ran MiXCR on the multiplex PCR reads; one entry per CDR3 protein. The top ten clones hold 15% to 20% of a sample with about 310,000 distinct CDR3 sequences, almost 60% of them seen once. The data were taken from a study of tumor-infiltrating lymphocytes in primary liver carcinoma. Across the whole study: Primary liver carcinomas in the patients were surgically resected.

Study results and caveats: Among the pair types, tumor region pairs showed more overlap than tumor-adjacent and tumor-blood pairs.

In addition to blood RNA drawn from unsorted whole blood, germline DNA was extracted. The sequence came from a woman aged 30 to 39 with primary liver carcinoma and hepatitis B virus infection. The sample taken for sequencing was peripheral blood.

The CDR3 region is CASSHRDRPFYGYTF. The CDR3 coding sequence is TGTGCCAGCAGTCACCGGGACAGGCCCTTCTATGGCTACACCTTC. The chain links TRBV6-2 or TRBV6-3 to TRBJ1-2; 8 nucleotides align to TRBD1. With 5 bases clipped from V and 4 bases from J, the junction kept 9 bases outside the gene matches. There are 15 residues in the CDR3. CDR1 is MNHEY and CDR2 is SVGEGT in the germline V gene.